The clone carrying this T cell receptor beta chain showed up just a few times. Antigen: not known. The source of the sample is a study of T-cell memory formation after mild COVID-19. Across the study: The two donors had largely donor-specific TCR clusters. Study-level findings and limits: Clones that contracted from day 15 to 85 had balanced CD4/CD8; later expanders were CD4+ biased. The pre-infection memory compartment contained some responding clones, suggesting cross-reactive memory joined. CD8+ contracting clones occupied EMRA, while CD4+ ones occupied mainly CM and EM.

TCRdb re-derived calls from the 5' RACE reads in MiXCR, one entry per CDR3 protein. The sample lists about 390,000 distinct CDR3 sequences, about 15% seen once, with 20% to 25% in the top ten. Trimming took 5 bases from V and 1 from J, leaving 8 bases between them. The CDR3 length is 13 residues. Germline values: CDR1 MNHEY, CDR2 SVGAGI. The sample taken for sequencing was PBMCs or a T cell subset sorted from them (not recorded which). This TCR was recovered from a man younger than 35 who had mild COVID-19 (a few samples of this study predate the infection). Cell type and time point are not known. This sequence joins TRBV6-5 and TRBJ1-1, with D possibly TRBD1 on 5 matching bases. The CDR3 bases are TGTGCCAGCAGTAAAGGGGCGAACACTGAAGCTTTCTTT. It translates to CASSKGANTEAFF.